Below are 20 T cell receptor beta chains sequenced from a single sample in a study of glioma-infiltrating T cells (dated by TCRdb to 2016 to 2018). The instrument was an Illumina MiSeq. The iRepertoire nested amplicon-rescue multiplex PCR (arm-PCR) platform was used to amplify TCR alpha and beta CDR3 regions from RNA. TCRdb redid the processing of the public reads, applying fastp at Q25 and MiXCR, and retained in-frame beta chains. Each entry merges the rows of one CDR3 protein and shows their most common DNA and genes. The sample data list more than 350,000 distinct CDR3 sequences, and about two fifths of these were observed just once. The top ten clones comprise around 12% of the sample. The sample was glioma tissue, nonneoplastic brain tissue, or PBMCs (not recorded which). All receptors derive from a human donor with low-grade glioma or glioblastoma, undergoing nonglioma brain surgery, or in good health (not recorded which).

A word on this clonotype: This may be a read error, as it is one base from a much larger clone. The V gene is TRBV15, the J gene TRBJ2-1; D not resolved. The CDR3 is 12 residues long. V lost 3 bases and J 7 bases, leaving 7 bases between the germline ends. In germline, CDR1 is LNHNV, CDR2 YYDKDF (reference sequence). CDR3 DNA: TGTGCCACCAGCAGTGTTGGGAATGAGCAGTTCTTC. Its protein product is CATSSVGNEQFF.

This clonotype has more than one count but fewer than ten. The J gene is TRBJ2-7, the V gene TRBV28, with D perhaps given as TRBD1 or TRBD2 (6 bases each). The CDR3 has 14 residues. Germline V gene lookup returns CDR1 MDHEN and CDR2 SYDVKM. With 7 bases removed from V and 0 bases from J, the gap between germline ends came to 13 bases. CDR3 bases: TGTGCCAGCAAGGGGCGGGACAACTCCTACGAGCAGTACTTC. Protein sequence: CASKGRDNSYEQYF.

The table lists this clonotype with a count of one. The CDR3 carries no conserved terminal phenylalanine or tryptophan, so it likely arises from a read error. This sequence joins TRBV14 and TRBJ2-1; TRBD2 is a possible D gene (6 bases). The length of the CDR3 is 13 residues. The germline V gene has CDR1 SGHDN and CDR2 FVKESK. In DNA form, the CDR3 reads TGCGCCAGCAGCCGCCCCGGGGGATTGGAGCAGTTCCTC. This codes for CASSRPGGLEQFL.

With regard to this clonotype: A read error is possible here, since a much larger clone lies one base away. The V gene is TRBV20-1, the J gene TRBJ1-1; D perhaps matches TRBD1 (6 bases). Trimming left V 6 bases short and J 1 base short, with 12 bases between. Germline V CDR1 and CDR2: DFQATT, SNEGSKA (reference sequence). The CDR3 spans 13 residues. CDR3 nucleotide sequence: TGCAGTGCCCTGACAGGCGAGAACACTGAAGCTTTCTTT. It codes for CSALTGENTEAFF.

The rearrangement joins TRBV5-5 to TRBJ1-2; possible D gene TRBD1, 5 bases. The CDR3 loop spans 15 amino acids. V lost 2 bases to trimming and J lost 5 bases, with 16 bases between them. Germline CDR1 reads SGHKS; CDR2 reads YYEKEE (reference sequence). The CDR3 DNA follows: TGTGCCAGCAGCTTACAGGTTTCGAAGGGGTATGGCTACACCTTC. Protein sequence: CASSLQVSKGYGYTF.

The V and J genes are TRBV4-2 and TRBJ2-3, with 9 nucleotides matching TRBD2. The V segment lost 0 bases and the J segment 1 base; nucleotides outside the gene matches: 11. The germline V gene encodes CDR1 LGHNA and CDR2 YNFKEQ. The CDR3 totals 19 residues. CDR3 DNA sequence: TGTGCCAGCAGCCAAGATCCGGATAGCGGGAGAAGAGGCACAGATACGCAGTATTTT. Translated, it gives CASSQDPDSGRRGTDTQYF.

The sample holds many counts of this clonotype. The chain is built from TRBV28 and TRBJ2-3; D remains unclear. Per germline, CDR1 MDHEN and CDR2 SYDVKM. CDR3 length equals 13 residues. Between the trimmed V and J ends, which lost 6 bases and 0 bases, there was a span of 7 bases. CDR3 in amino acids: CASRSPSTDTQYF. CDR3 coding DNA: TGTGCCAGCAGATCTCCGAGCACAGATACGCAGTATTTT.

The genes are TRBV12-3 or TRBV12-4 and TRBJ2-2, with 8 bases aligning to TRBD1. V was clipped by 5 bases and J by 8 bases; unmatched bases: 10. The CDR3 runs to 15 residues. Here the CDR3 reads CASSLGQGETGELFF. The CDR3, as DNA: TGTGCCAGCAGTCTAGGACAGGGCGAGACAGGGGAGCTGTTTTTT.

The rearrangement joins TRBV28 to TRBJ2-3; TRBD2 aligns across 11 bases. The V gene end was trimmed by 5 bases and the J gene end by 2 bases; junction bases not matched to a gene: 6. Germline values: CDR1 MDHEN, CDR2 SYDVKM. CDR3 size: 16 residues. The CDR3 reads CASSPTTSGVTDTQYF. CDR3 DNA: TGTGCCAGCAGTCCGACGACTAGCGGGGTCACAGATACGCAGTATTTT.

The chain uses TRBV28 and TRBJ2-7; 7 bases agree with TRBD1. The germline V gene encodes CDR1 MDHEN and CDR2 SYDVKM. CDR3 length equals 15 residues. The junction had 12 bases not matched to a gene; V was cut back by 6 bases and J by 4 bases. The CDR3 DNA is TGTGCCAGCAGCTCAATGAAGGGACAGAAGTACGAGCAGTACTTC. Protein: CASSSMKGQKYEQYF.

Concerning this clonotype itself: A much more abundant neighbour one base away suggests this may be a read error. The chain couples TRBV6-6 to TRBJ2-7; 7 bases fit TRBD1. The germline V gene encodes CDR1 MNHNY and CDR2 SVGAGI (reference sequence). The CDR3 runs to 14 residues. Germline trimming cut 6 bases from V and 3 bases from J; bases unmatched to any gene: 8. The CDR3: CASRPPQGYYEQYF. The CDR3 DNA follows: TGTGCCAGCAGACCTCCACAGGGGTACTACGAGCAGTACTTC.

As regards this clonotype: This may be a read error: a much more frequent sequence differs by one nucleotide. The CDR3 does not end in the conserved phenylalanine or tryptophan, so this is likely a read error. The chain employs TRBV28 and TRBJ1-5, with D possibly matching TRBD1 (5 bases). The ends were cut back, 3 bases at V and 6 bases at J, with 18 bases in the middle. Germline V gives CDR1 MDHEN, CDR2 SYDVKM. The CDR3 loop spans 16 amino acids. The CDR3 DNA follows: TGTGCCAGCAGTTTTTCTCACAGGACCATCGGTCAGCCCCAGCATCTT. It translates to CASSFSHRTIGQPQHL.

The chain recombines TRBV28 with TRBJ1-5; unclear D gene. CDR1 and CDR2 (germline): MDHEN, SYDVKM. Between the trimmed V and J ends, which lost 8 bases and 4 bases, there was a span of 15 bases. The CDR3 is 14 amino acids. CDR3 protein: CASGRTALNQPQHF. The CDR3 nucleotides read TGTGCCAGCGGGCGGACTGCCCTGAATCAGCCCCAGCATTTT.

The V and J genes are TRBV20-1 and TRBJ2-5; TRBD1 agrees at 11 bases. The germline V gene has CDR1 DFQATT and CDR2 SNEGSKA (reference sequence). The CDR3 runs to 16 residues. J gave up 1 base and V 2 bases, and 6 bases lay outside the gene matches. The CDR3 DNA reads as TGCAGTGCTAGATCTAGGGACAGGGGGTCCCAAGAGACCCAGTACTTC. It translates to CSARSRDRGSQETQYF.

The table lists this clonotype with a few counts. The rearrangement uses TRBV28 and TRBJ1-5; D gene uncertain. Trimming shortened V by 4 bases and J by 0 bases, and 10 bases separated the two germline ends. This CDR3 is built from 15 residues. Germline CDR1 is MDHEN and CDR2 is SYDVKM. Here the CDR3 reads CASSSRRGSNQPQHF. DNA for the CDR3: TGTGCCAGCAGTTCTCGCCGCGGTAGCAATCAGCCCCAGCATTTT.

To note about this clonotype: With a much larger clone just one base away, this may be a read error. This chain connects TRBV6-2 or TRBV6-3 to TRBJ2-6; D gene unclear. The CDR3 runs 15 residues. Trimming cost V 4 bases and J 0 bases, with 7 bases left between them. Germline CDR1 and CDR2: MNHEY and SVGEGT. CDR3 nucleotides: TGTGCCAGCAGTTCACAGCTCTCTGGGGCCAACGTCCTGACTTTC. Residues: CASSSQLSGANVLTF.

The gene calls are TRBV20-1 and TRBJ2-7; D gene ambiguous. Trimming shortened V by 1 base and J by 4 bases, and 8 bases separated the two germline ends. CDR3 size: 12 residues. CDR1 and CDR2 (germline): DFQATT, SNEGSKA (reference sequence). The CDR3 DNA sequence: TGCAGTGCTAGAGTGACGACTTACGAGCAGTACTTC. Translation gives CSARVTTYEQYF.

CDR3 residues: CASSLGTDGSNQPQHF. In DNA form, the CDR3 reads TGCGCCAGCAGCCTCGGGACAGATGGGAGCAATCAGCCCCAGCATTTT. The J gene is TRBJ1-5, the V gene TRBV4-3; 7 nucleotides match TRBD1. The length of the CDR3 is 16 residues. V shed 4 bases and J 1 base; nucleotides not matched to a gene: 7. Per germline, CDR1 LGHNA and CDR2 YSLEER.

The chain couples TRBV28 to TRBJ2-7; either TRBD1 or TRBD2 may fit D (6 bases each). CDR1 and CDR2 from the germline V gene are MDHEN and SYDVKM. This CDR3 has 15 residues. V shed 3 bases and J shed 1 base, with 13 bases lying between them. The CDR3 region has the DNA TGTGCCAGCAGTTTCCCGGCGGGACAATCCTACGAGCAGTACTTC. This translates into CASSFPAGQSYEQYF.

The table lists this clonotype with a few counts. J is TRBJ2-7 and V is TRBV4-2; 8 bases fit TRBD2. CDR3 length: 16 amino acids. Unmatched junction bases numbered 8, after V lost 1 base and J lost 3 bases. CDR1 and CDR2 (germline): LGHNA, YNFKEQ. Here the CDR3 DNA reads TGTGCCAGCAGCCAAGCACCCGCGGGAGGTAACTACGAGCAGTACTTC. Translating it yields CASSQAPAGGNYEQYF.